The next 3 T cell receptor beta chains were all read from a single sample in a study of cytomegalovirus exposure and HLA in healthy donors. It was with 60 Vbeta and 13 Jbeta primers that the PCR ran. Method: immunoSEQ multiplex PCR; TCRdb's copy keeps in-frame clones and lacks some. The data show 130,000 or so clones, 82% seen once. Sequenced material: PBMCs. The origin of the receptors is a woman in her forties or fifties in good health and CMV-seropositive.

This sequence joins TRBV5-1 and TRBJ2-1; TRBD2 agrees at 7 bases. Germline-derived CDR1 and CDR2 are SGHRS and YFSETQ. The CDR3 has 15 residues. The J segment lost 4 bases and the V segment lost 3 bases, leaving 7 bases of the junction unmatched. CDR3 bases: TGCGCCAGCAGCTCGAGCGGGGCCCAATACAATGAGCAGTTCTTC. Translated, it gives CASSSSGAQYNEQFF. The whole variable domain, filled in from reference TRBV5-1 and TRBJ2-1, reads KAGVTQTPRYLIKTRGQQVTLSCSPISGHRSVSWYQQTPGQGLQFLFEYFSETQRNKGNFPGRFSGRQFSNSRSEMNVSTLELGDSALYLCASSSSGAQYNEQFFGPGTRLTVL.

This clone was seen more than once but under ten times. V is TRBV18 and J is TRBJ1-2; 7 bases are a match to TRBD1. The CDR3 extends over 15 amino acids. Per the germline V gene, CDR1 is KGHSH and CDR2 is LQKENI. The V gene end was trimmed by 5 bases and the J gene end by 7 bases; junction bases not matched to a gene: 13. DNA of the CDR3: TGTGCCAGCTCAACTACAACAGGGGAGTGGAGTGGCTACACCTTC. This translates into CASSTTTGEWSGYTF.

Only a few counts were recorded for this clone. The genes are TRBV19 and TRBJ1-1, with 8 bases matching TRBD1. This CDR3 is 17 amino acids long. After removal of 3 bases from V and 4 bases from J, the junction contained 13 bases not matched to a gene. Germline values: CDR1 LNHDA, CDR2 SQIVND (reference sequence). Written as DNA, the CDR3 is TGTGCCAGTAGTATGGCAGGGCGGACAGGGCGAGGCACTGAAGCTTTCTTT. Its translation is CASSMAGRTGRGTEAFF.